Below are 20 T cell receptor beta chains sequenced from a single sample in a study of post-analysis software for immune sequencing data. Study-level findings and limits: In patients, about five TRBV segments were more frequent than in controls, with TRBV5-6, TRBV5-1 and TRBV20-1 among them.

Unique molecular identifiers tagged the TCR beta cDNA libraries. TCRdb called the PCR reads again in MiXCR, with one record for every CDR3 protein. The top ten hold 1.5% of the sample, which has 150,000 to 200,000 distinct CDR3 sequences, approximately 28% seen once. The antigens for these receptors are not known. What was sequenced was blood. The receptors come from a girl between 10 and 17 years old with multiple sclerosis.

For this clonotype: The junction does not match germline at one end; this may be a read error. V is TRBV11-2 and J is TRBJ2-5; 12 nucleotides line up with TRBD2. This CDR3 contains 16 residues. Per the germline V gene, CDR1 is SGHAT and CDR2 is FQNNGV. The CDR3 loop reads CASSLASGRAKEAQYF. The CDR3 coding sequence is TGTGCCAGCAGCTTAGCTAGCGGGAGGGCCAAAGAGGCCCAGTACTTC.

This rearrangement joins TRBV20-1 to TRBJ1-2; TRBD1 is a possible D gene (6 bases). Germline V CDR1 and CDR2: DFQATT, SNEGSKA (reference sequence). With 6 bases removed from V and 2 bases from J, the gap between germline ends came to 16 bases. CDR3 length equals 14 residues. The CDR3 coding sequence is TGCAGTGCCTCGGGGGACACCTCAAACTATGGCTACACCTTC. Protein sequence: CSASGDTSNYGYTF.

The chain carries TRBV3-1 and TRBJ2-5, with 9 bases matching TRBD1. CDR1 and CDR2 from the germline V gene are LGHDT and YNNKEL (reference sequence). This CDR3 region has 15 residues. V was clipped by 4 bases and J by 11 bases; unmatched bases: 14. The CDR3 DNA is TGTGCCAGCAGCCGTCCTCGGACAGGGGATTTGGAGCAGTACTTC. Protein: CASSRPRTGDLEQYF.

Worth noting for this clonotype: It may be a read error: a sequence one base away is much more abundant. This chain connects TRBV12-3 or TRBV12-4 to TRBJ2-7; 8 bases line up with TRBD1. The DNA matches TRBJ2-5 better at its end, which makes the J call doubtful. This CDR3 spans 16 amino acids. The DNA of the CDR3 is TGTGCCAGCACTGTACAGGGGGTAGCGAAAAGGGAGACCCAGTACTTC. Translated, it gives CASTVQGVAKRETQYF.

This chain joins TRBV20-1 and TRBJ2-6; D is unresolved. The germline gives CDR1 DFQATT, CDR2 SNEGSKA (reference sequence). V lost 6 bases to trimming and J lost 0 bases, with 9 bases between them. This CDR3 spans 14 amino acids. The CDR3 protein is CSARRSSGANVLTF. Here the CDR3 DNA reads TGCAGTGCCCGACGGAGCTCTGGGGCCAACGTCCTGACTTTC.

The rearrangement uses TRBV28 and TRBJ2-5, with 8 bases identical to TRBD2. CDR1 MDHEN and CDR2 SYDVKM come from the germline V gene. This CDR3 is built from 14 residues. Germline trimming cut 3 bases from V and 13 bases from J; bases unmatched to any gene: 13. CDR3 in DNA: TGTGCCAGCAGTTTGGAAGTCTTCGGGACTAGAAGGTACTTC. Translated, it gives CASSLEVFGTRRYF.

The chain recombines TRBV7-9 with TRBJ1-6; weak D call: TRBD1 (5 bases). V was cut by 7 bases and J by 10 bases, with 20 bases left in between. Germline CDR1 is SEHNR and CDR2 is FQNEAQ (reference sequence). CDR3 length equals 15 residues. CDR3 sequence reads: CASTTGRGVGSPLHF. CDR3 in DNA: TGTGCCAGCACCACCGGCAGAGGGGTTGGCTCACCCCTCCACTTT. The entire variable domain, with the rest obtained from reference TRBV7-9 and TRBJ1-6, is as follows: DTGVSQNPRHKITKRGQNVTFRCDPISEHNRLYWYRQTLGQGPEFLTYFQNEAQLEKSRLLSDRFSAERPKGSFSTLEIQRTEQGDSAMYLCASTTGRGVGSPLHFGNGTRLTVT.

Details on this clonotype: This may come from a read error, since a much larger clone is one base off. The chain joins TRBV10-3 to TRBJ2-1; the match to TRBD2 covers 7 bases. The DNA end is a closer match to TRBJ2-7, so the J assignment may be wrong. This CDR3 comprises 14 residues. Germline assignment: CDR1 ENHRY and CDR2 SYGVKD. The CDR3 here is CAIRFSSGYNEQYF. For the CDR3, the DNA is TGTGCCATCAGGTTTTCTAGCGGCTACAATGAGCAGTACTTC.

This clonotype has more than one count but fewer than ten. The rearrangement joins TRBV28 to TRBJ1-2; 7 nucleotides line up with TRBD1. The J segment lost 0 bases and the V segment lost 5 bases, leaving 3 bases of the junction unmatched. The CDR3 has 14 residues. The germline V gene encodes CDR1 MDHEN and CDR2 SYDVKM. The CDR3 sequence: CASSPGTANYGYTF. CDR3 coding DNA: TGTGCCAGCAGTCCCGGGACAGCTAACTATGGCTACACCTTC.

The chain joins TRBV13 to TRBJ1-4; D is uncertain. The CDR3 is 13 residues long. V lost 0 bases and J 8 bases, leaving 7 bases between the germline ends. Germline CDR1 and CDR2: PRHDT and FYEKMQ (reference sequence). The CDR3 loop is CASSLGRSEKLFF. CDR3 bases: TGTGCCAGCAGCTTAGGGAGATCGGAAAAACTGTTTTTT.

The CDR3, as DNA: TGTGCCAGCAGCTCCCACGGACAGGGGGATTTTACCTTC. This sequence encodes CASSSHGQGDFTF. The chain recombines TRBV7-2 with TRBJ1-2, with TRBD1 matching 10 bases. CDR3 length: 13 amino acids. Per the germline V gene, CDR1 is SGHTA and CDR2 is FQGNSA. The ends lost 4 bases at V and 14 bases at J; junction bases unmatched: 10.

Turning to this clonotype: The conserved phenylalanine or tryptophan is not found at the CDR3 terminus, so this likely reflects a read error. This chain's CDR3 is CASSQGEGNQPQHL. The CDR3 bases are TGTGCCAGCAGCCAAGGGGAAGGTAATCAGCCCCAGCATTTG. This rearrangement joins TRBV3-1 to TRBJ1-5; no firm D call. V dropped 1 base and J dropped 4 bases, with 8 bases sitting between them. This CDR3 has 14 amino acids. CDR1 LGHDT and CDR2 YNNKEL come from the germline V gene (reference sequence).

Ten or more counts support this clonotype. The chain has TRBV11-2 and TRBJ2-7; tentatively, D is TRBD2 (5 bases). The CDR3 extends over 12 amino acids. Trimming removed 5 bases at V and 7 bases at J, with 12 bases between. The germline gives CDR1 SGHAT, CDR2 FQNNGV. CDR3 DNA sequence: TGTGCCAGCAGCCTCCGGGAAGGGGAGCAGTACTTC. Amino acids: CASSLREGEQYF. The full variable domain, its missing parts supplied by reference TRBV11-2 and TRBJ2-7, is EAGVAQSPRYKIIEKRQSVAFWCNPISGHATLYWYQQILGQGPKLLIQFQNNGVVDDSQLPKDRFSAERLKGVDSTLKIQPAKLEDSAVYLCASSLREGEQYFGPGTRLTVT.

This clonotype came up many times. J is TRBJ2-7 and V is TRBV29-1; 9 positions match TRBD1. Germline-derived CDR1 and CDR2 are SQVTM and ANQGSEA. With 6 bases clipped from V and 4 bases from J, the junction kept 10 bases outside the gene matches. The CDR3 covers 14 residues. The DNA for the CDR3 is TGCAGCGTACAGGACAGGGGAGGCGGGTACGAGCAGTACTTC. Encoded protein: CSVQDRGGGYEQYF.

This clonotype was counted a few times. The chain recombines TRBV4-1 with TRBJ1-6, with D unresolved. Trimming cost V 1 base and J 3 bases, with 7 bases left between them. The germline CDR1 and CDR2 sequences are MGHRA and YSYEKL. The CDR3 loop spans 15 amino acids. The CDR3 sequence is CASSQGPIYNSPLHF. For the CDR3, the DNA is TGCGCCAGCAGCCAAGGACCCATCTATAATTCACCCCTCCACTTT.

This sequence joins TRBV20-1 and TRBJ2-1, with 12 nucleotides matching TRBD2. The junction had 9 bases not matched to a gene; V was cut back by 0 bases and J by 12 bases. CDR3 length equals 15 residues. Germline CDR1 DFQATT, CDR2 SNEGSKA (reference sequence). CDR3 residues: CSARDGTSGRYGQFF. CDR3 sequence (DNA): TGCAGTGCTAGAGATGGAACTAGCGGGAGGTATGGGCAGTTCTTC.

The chain employs TRBV7-9 and TRBJ2-7; D is ambiguous. V dropped 6 bases and J dropped 5 bases, with 26 bases sitting between them. The germline CDR1 and CDR2 sequences are SEHNR and FQNEAQ (reference sequence). CDR3 length: 17 amino acids. The CDR3 bases are TGTGCCAGCAGTAATCCCCCGAGCCAAGTCCATTGCAACGAGCAGTACTTC. This sequence encodes CASSNPPSQVHCNEQYF.

This clonotype was detected a few times. Germline is not matched at one junction end, which may reflect a read error. The J gene is TRBJ2-1, the V gene TRBV24-1; 13 bases align to TRBD2. This CDR3 spans 16 amino acids. CDR1 is KGHDR, CDR2 SFDVKD, per germline. CDR3 nucleotide sequence: TGTACCACCAGTGATCAACTAGCGGGAGGGCCCAATGAGCAGTTCTTC. As protein: CTTSDQLAGGPNEQFF.

The chain combines TRBV5-1 with TRBJ1-3; tentatively, D is TRBD1 (6 bases). Deletions cut 4 bases from V and 2 bases from J, with 10 bases between. CDR3 size: 14 residues. CDR1 is SGHRS and CDR2 is YFSETQ in the germline V gene. DNA of the CDR3: TGCGCCAGCAGCCAGACAGGCCCTGGAAACACCATATATTTT. Its protein product is CASSQTGPGNTIYF.

This clonotype was detected only once. This rearrangement joins TRBV15 to TRBJ2-7; 7 bases agree with TRBD2. The germline gives CDR1 LNHNV, CDR2 YYDKDF (reference sequence). The CDR3 is 15 residues long. The J segment lost 7 bases and the V segment lost 1 base, leaving 10 bases of the junction unmatched. The CDR3 bases are TGTGCCACCAGCAGAGCGCGGGAGTTGGGCAATGAGCAGTACTTC. This gives the protein CATSRARELGNEQYF.